This TCR beta chain was recorded in a study of post-analysis software for immune sequencing data. About the research overall: The courses of disease that were included comprised relapsing-remitting, secondary progressive and progressive-relapsing multiple sclerosis. Findings and limits, study-wide: Patients had higher frequencies than controls of five TRBV segments, including TRBV5-6, TRBV5-1 and TRBV20-1. Significantly decreased normalized Chao1 diversity was recorded for multiple sclerosis patients relative to controls. Samples from one preparation batch, clustered by F measure, grouped strongly together.

V lost 0 bases and J lost 2, with 18 bases in between. From germline, CDR1 is SGDLS and CDR2 YYNGEE. The CDR3 spans 18 residues. For this clonotype: As yet, its antigen is unknown.

Presence of unique molecular identifiers characterized the TCR beta cDNA libraries. The source material, 1 to 10 million T cells, gave rise to about 460,000 cDNA molecules. TCRdb reanalysed the PCR reads using MiXCR and keeps one entry per CDR3 protein. The profile shows hundreds of thousands of distinct CDR3 sequences, approximately 53% of them singletons. The TCR comes from a girl between 10 and 17 years old with multiple sclerosis. The specimen sequenced was blood. V is TRBV9 and J is TRBJ2-1; possibly TRBD2 for D (5 bases). Here the CDR3 DNA reads TGTGCCAGCAGCGTAGAGAGGATGCGAGGGCACACCTACAATGAGCAGTTCTTC. Protein: CASSVERMRGHTYNEQFF.